This is a list of T cell receptor beta chains from one sample in a study of regulatory T cells in long-lasting Graves disease. TCRdb itself ran the multiplex PCR reads through MiXCR, one entry per CDR3 protein. Of some 320,000 distinct CDR3 sequences in the sample, about 20% were seen once. Source: peripheral blood mononuclear cells (PBMCs), taken at new diagnosis, from a patient treated with antithyroid drugs. These receptors were collected from a female donor with Graves disease. The CDR3 runs from the conserved cysteine through the conserved F or W. The D gene is left open where the match is weak. Clone size is not always given. Where it is, it says once, few, many or a class for expanded clones.

>TRBJ2-2|many|16|.|TRBV24-1
CATGQGPFANTGELFF
TGTGCCACCGGGCAGGGGCCGTTCGCGAACACCGGGGAGCTGTTTTTT
>TRBJ2-6|many|16|TRBD1|TRBV28
CASTAGTASGANVLTF
TGTGCCAGTACCGCCGGGACAGCCTCTGGGGCCAACGTCCTGACTTTC
>TRBJ2-1|.|14|.|TRBV9
CASSVAVGANEQFF
TGTGCCAGCAGCGTAGCTGTCGGCGCCAATGAGCAGTTCTTC
>TRBJ2-1|many|15|.|TRBV28
CASSLFRDNRNEQFF
TGTGCCAGCAGTTTGTTCCGGGACAATCGGAATGAGCAGTTCTTC
>TRBJ2-3|few|14|.|TRBV18
CASSPYEGEDTQYF
TGTGCCAGCTCCCCCTATGAGGGGGAAGATACGCAGTATTTT
>TRBJ2-7|many|12|.|TRBV6-2/TRBV6-3
CASTQVGYEQYF
TGTGCCAGCACACAAGTGGGCTACGAGCAGTACTTC
>TRBJ2-7|few|15|.|TRBV6-1
CASSPTRGDPYEQYF
TGTGCCAGTTCCCCTACAAGGGGGGATCCCTACGAGCAGTACTTC
>TRBJ1-2|many|13|.|TRBV27
CASRDTGLYGYTF
TGTGCCAGCAGGGACACAGGCCTCTATGGCTACACCTTC
>TRBJ1-6|many|14|.|TRBV19
CASSIGAANSPLHF
TGTGCCAGTAGTATAGGGGCCGCTAATTCACCCCTCCACTTT
>TRBJ1-5|many|13|TRBD1|TRBV20-1
CRAPGTGYPPQHF
TGCAGAGCCCCCGGGACAGGGTATCCGCCCCAGCATTTT
>TRBJ1-4|.|15|.|TRBV7-9
CASSREGNVNEKLFF
TGTGCCAGCAGCCGTGAGGGCAACGTTAATGAAAAACTGTTTTTT
>TRBJ1-5|.|14|.|TRBV20-1
CSARRGMGNQPQHF
TGCAGTGCTAGACGAGGTATGGGCAATCAGCCCCAGCATTTT
>TRBJ2-3|many|14|.|TRBV3-1
CASSPGDGEDTQYF
TGTGCCAGCAGCCCCGGAGACGGGGAGGATACGCAGTATTTT
>TRBJ2-2|few|18|TRBD2|TRBV28
CASSFPGTSGSNTGELFF
TGTGCCAGCAGTTTCCCTGGGACTAGCGGTTCGAACACCGGGGAGCTGTTTTTT
>TRBJ2-1|many|14|.|TRBV2
CASNPHSSYNEQFF
TGTGCCAGCAATCCGCACAGCTCCTACAATGAGCAGTTCTTC
>TRBJ1-5|many|13|.|TRBV12-3/TRBV12-4
CASREREDQPQHF
TGTGCCAGCAGGGAGAGGGAGGATCAGCCCCAGCATTTT
>TRBJ2-5|many|15|.|TRBV19
CASSISREYMETQYF
TGTGCCAGTAGTATCTCAAGGGAGTATATGGAGACCCAGTACTTC
>TRBJ2-3|many|14|.|TRBV27
CASSFTGITDTQYF
TGTGCCAGCAGTTTCACAGGGATCACAGATACGCAGTATTTT
>TRBJ2-2|many|15|.|TRBV12-3/TRBV12-4
CASTPWAINTGELFF
TGTGCCAGCACCCCGTGGGCTATTAACACCGGGGAGCTGTTTTTT
>TRBJ2-7|many|15|.|TRBV19
CASSPDPGASYEQYF
TGTGCCAGTAGCCCTGACCCTGGGGCATCCTACGAGCAGTACTTC
>TRBJ2-3|many|18|TRBD2|TRBV6-1
CASSRTFGLAGDTDTQYF
TGTGCCAGCAGCAGGACGTTTGGACTAGCGGGGGACACAGATACGCAGTATTTT
>TRBJ2-1|many|15|TRBD1|TRBV9
CASSETGTGRNEQFF
TGTGCCAGCAGCGAGACCGGGACAGGGCGGAATGAGCAGTTCTTC
>TRBJ2-5|many|12|.|TRBV12-3/TRBV12-4
CASSPNGGTQYF
TGTGCCAGCAGTCCGAATGGGGGGACCCAGTACTTC
>TRBJ2-1|many|13|.|TRBV27
CASSFNRKNEQFF
TGTGCCAGCAGTTTTAACAGGAAGAATGAGCAGTTCTTC
>TRBJ2-3|.|16|.|TRBV7-9
CASSSSRTVSTDTQYF
TGTGCCAGCAGCTCCTCTAGGACAGTAAGCACAGATACGCAGTATTTT
>TRBJ2-5|.|15|TRBD2|TRBV7-8
CASSLLAGAQETQYF
TGTGCCAGCAGCCTACTAGCGGGGGCGCAAGAGACCCAGTACTTC
>TRBJ1-5|.|14|.|TRBV24-1
CATSFAGAYQPQHF
TGTGCCACCAGTTTCGCAGGGGCCTATCAGCCCCAGCATTTT
>TRBJ2-2|.|17|.|TRBV4-1
CASSHFRGLPNTGELFF
TGCGCCAGCAGCCATTTCAGGGGACTCCCGAACACCGGGGAGCTGTTTTTT
>TRBJ2-7|many|19|.|TRBV7-3
CASSLIPSRVGRDNYEQYF
TGTGCCAGCAGCTTAATCCCTTCTAGGGTCGGTCGGGACAACTACGAGCAGTACTTC
>TRBJ2-7|few|15|.|TRBV5-1
CASSTSGTVAYEQYF
TGCGCCAGCAGCACCTCCGGGACGGTCGCCTACGAGCAGTACTTC
>TRBJ2-2|.|18|TRBD1|TRBV5-1
CASARTGTGRKNTGELFF
TGCGCCAGCGCAAGAACCGGGACAGGTAGAAAGAACACCGGGGAGCTGTTTTTT
>TRBJ2-7|many|19|TRBD2|TRBV28
CATLRTGEVLGLAGDEQYF
TGTGCCACGCTTAGGACAGGGGAGGTCCTCGGACTAGCGGGTGACGAGCAGTACTTC
>TRBJ2-2|few|15|.|TRBV9
CASSVDGGYTGELFF
TGTGCCAGCAGCGTAGACGGCGGTTACACCGGGGAGCTGTTTTTT
>TRBJ2-7|many|13|.|TRBV28
CASSLSLPYEQYF
TGTGCCAGCAGTTTATCCCTCCCCTACGAGCAGTACTTC
>TRBJ1-1|few|12|.|TRBV6-2/TRBV6-3
CASHEPGLRAFF
TGTGCCAGCCACGAACCAGGACTGCGAGCTTTCTTT
>TRBJ2-1|few|14|.|TRBV6-2/TRBV6-3
CASSYLVARDEQFF
TGTGCCAGCAGTTACTTGGTAGCTCGGGATGAGCAGTTCTTC
>TRBJ2-3|.|15|.|TRBV11-2
CASSLSGLGGDTQYF
TGTGCCAGCAGCCTTAGCGGCTTAGGTGGAGATACGCAGTATTTT
>TRBJ2-3|.|15|.|TRBV7-9
CASSLDGVRTDTQYF
TGTGCCAGCAGCTTAGACGGGGTACGCACAGATACGCAGTATTTT
>TRBJ2-1|.|15|.|TRBV29-1
CSVVPSRSSYNEQFF
TGCAGCGTTGTGCCCTCGCGGAGCTCCTACAATGAGCAGTTCTTC
>TRBJ2-1|.|14|.|TRBV20-1
CSARISGSYNEQFF
TGCAGTGCTAGGATTAGCGGCTCCTACAATGAGCAGTTCTTC
>TRBJ2-1|many|19|TRBD2|TRBV11-2
CASSSRGGGGLAVYNEQFF
TGTGCCAGCAGCTCACGTGGGGGGGGTGGCCTAGCGGTCTACAATGAGCAGTTCTTC
>TRBJ1-1|many|12|.|TRBV29-1
CSVVTGNTEAFF
TGCAGCGTTGTAACGGGGAACACTGAAGCTTTCTTT
>TRBJ2-1|many|14|TRBD1|TRBV2
CASSGTGVANEQFF
TGTGCCAGCAGCGGGACAGGGGTTGCCAATGAGCAGTTCTTC
>TRBJ2-7|.|13|.|TRBV24-1
CATATGGGYEQYF
TGTGCCACAGCTACAGGTGGGGGATACGAGCAGTACTTC
>TRBJ2-5|many|16|.|TRBV5-1
CASSLESGGYQETQYF
TGCGCCAGCAGCTTGGAGAGCGGAGGGTACCAAGAGACCCAGTACTTC
>TRBJ2-5|many|17|TRBD1|TRBV24-1
CATSDLPGQGYGETQYF
TGTGCCACCAGTGATCTCCCGGGACAGGGTTACGGGGAGACCCAGTACTTC
>TRBJ2-7|many|12|.|TRBV10-3
CATREVSYEQYF
TGTGCCACGCGCGAGGTCTCCTACGAGCAGTACTTC
>TRBJ2-1|many|15|.|TRBV20-1
CSADTGFSSYNEQFF
TGCAGTGCTGATACAGGGTTCAGCTCCTACAATGAGCAGTTCTTC
>TRBJ2-1|many|16|.|TRBV27
CASSLSGPLSYNEQFF
TGTGCCAGCAGTTTATCCGGCCCACTCTCCTACAATGAGCAGTTCTTC
>TRBJ2-2|.|15|TRBD2|TRBV28
CASSGTSGVPGELFF
TGTGCCAGCAGTGGGACTAGCGGTGTCCCCGGGGAGCTGTTTTTT
>TRBJ1-5|.|17|TRBD1|TRBV7-9
CASSPDQGVSSNQPQHF
TGTGCCAGCAGCCCCGACCAGGGGGTTAGTAGCAATCAGCCCCAGCATTTT
>TRBJ2-5|few|13|TRBD2|TRBV20-1
CSAREAGVETQYF
TGCAGTGCTAGAGAGGCGGGAGTTGAGACCCAGTACTTC
>TRBJ2-5|many|14|.|TRBV12-3/TRBV12-4
CASSFGAGIETQYF
TGTGCCAGCAGTTTCGGGGCGGGAATAGAGACCCAGTACTTC
>TRBJ2-2|many|15|.|TRBV7-2
CASSLPLGDTGELFF
TGTGCCAGCAGCTTACCCCTCGGGGACACCGGGGAGCTGTTTTTT
>TRBJ2-2|many|14|.|TRBV12-3/TRBV12-4
CASSFGSFTGELFF
TGTGCCAGCAGTTTCGGGAGTTTCACCGGGGAGCTGTTTTTT
>TRBJ2-5|many|15|.|TRBV28
CASSFFSFLEETQYF
TGTGCCAGCAGTTTTTTCTCTTTTCTCGAAGAGACCCAGTACTTC